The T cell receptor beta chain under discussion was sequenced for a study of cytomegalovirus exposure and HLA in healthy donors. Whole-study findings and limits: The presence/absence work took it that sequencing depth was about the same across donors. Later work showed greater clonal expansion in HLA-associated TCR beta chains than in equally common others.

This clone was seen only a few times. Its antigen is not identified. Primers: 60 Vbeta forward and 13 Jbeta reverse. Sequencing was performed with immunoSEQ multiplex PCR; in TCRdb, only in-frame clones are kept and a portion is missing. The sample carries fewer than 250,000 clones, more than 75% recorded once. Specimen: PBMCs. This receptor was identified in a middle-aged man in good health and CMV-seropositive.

The CDR3 DNA reads TGTGCCAGTAGTAATAGCGGGAGTTCAGATACGCAGTATTTT. This translates into CASSNSGSSDTQYF. The chain uses TRBV19 and TRBJ2-3, with TRBD2 matching over 9 bases. Trimming took 4 bases from V and 4 from J; bases not matched to a gene: 3. CDR1 and CDR2 from the germline V gene are LNHDA and SQIVND (reference sequence). The CDR3 length is 14 residues.